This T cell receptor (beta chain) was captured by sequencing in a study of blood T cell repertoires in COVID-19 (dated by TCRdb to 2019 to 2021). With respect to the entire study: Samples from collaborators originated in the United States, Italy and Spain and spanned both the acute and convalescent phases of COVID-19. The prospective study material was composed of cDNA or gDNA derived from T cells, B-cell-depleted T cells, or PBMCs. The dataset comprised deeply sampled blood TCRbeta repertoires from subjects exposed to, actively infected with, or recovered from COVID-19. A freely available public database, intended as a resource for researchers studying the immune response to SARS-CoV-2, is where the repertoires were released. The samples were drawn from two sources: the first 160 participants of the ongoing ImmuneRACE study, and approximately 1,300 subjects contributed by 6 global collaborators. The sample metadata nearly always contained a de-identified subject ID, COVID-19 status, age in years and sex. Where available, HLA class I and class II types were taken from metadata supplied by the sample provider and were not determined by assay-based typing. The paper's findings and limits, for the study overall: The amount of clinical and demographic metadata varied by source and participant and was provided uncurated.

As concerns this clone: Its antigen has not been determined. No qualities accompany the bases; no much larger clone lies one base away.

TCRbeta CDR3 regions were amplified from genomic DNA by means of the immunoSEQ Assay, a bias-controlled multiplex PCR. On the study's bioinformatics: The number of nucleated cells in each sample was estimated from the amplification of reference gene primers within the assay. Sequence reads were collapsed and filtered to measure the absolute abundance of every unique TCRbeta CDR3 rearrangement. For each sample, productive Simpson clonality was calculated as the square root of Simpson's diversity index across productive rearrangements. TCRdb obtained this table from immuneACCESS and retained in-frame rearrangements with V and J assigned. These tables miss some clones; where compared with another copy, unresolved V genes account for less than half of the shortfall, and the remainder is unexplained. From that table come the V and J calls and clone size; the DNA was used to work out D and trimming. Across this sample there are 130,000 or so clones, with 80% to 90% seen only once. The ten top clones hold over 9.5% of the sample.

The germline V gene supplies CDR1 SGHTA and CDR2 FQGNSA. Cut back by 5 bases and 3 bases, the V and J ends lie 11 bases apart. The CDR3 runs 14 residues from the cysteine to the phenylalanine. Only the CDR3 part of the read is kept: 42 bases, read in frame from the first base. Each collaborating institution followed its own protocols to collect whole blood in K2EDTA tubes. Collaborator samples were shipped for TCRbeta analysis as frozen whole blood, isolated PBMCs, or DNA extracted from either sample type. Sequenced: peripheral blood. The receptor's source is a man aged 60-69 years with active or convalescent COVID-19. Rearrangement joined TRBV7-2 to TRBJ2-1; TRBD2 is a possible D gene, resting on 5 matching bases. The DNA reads TGTGCCAGCAGCCCCAACCGGGACTACAATGAGCAGTTCTTC. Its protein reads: CASSPNRDYNEQFF.